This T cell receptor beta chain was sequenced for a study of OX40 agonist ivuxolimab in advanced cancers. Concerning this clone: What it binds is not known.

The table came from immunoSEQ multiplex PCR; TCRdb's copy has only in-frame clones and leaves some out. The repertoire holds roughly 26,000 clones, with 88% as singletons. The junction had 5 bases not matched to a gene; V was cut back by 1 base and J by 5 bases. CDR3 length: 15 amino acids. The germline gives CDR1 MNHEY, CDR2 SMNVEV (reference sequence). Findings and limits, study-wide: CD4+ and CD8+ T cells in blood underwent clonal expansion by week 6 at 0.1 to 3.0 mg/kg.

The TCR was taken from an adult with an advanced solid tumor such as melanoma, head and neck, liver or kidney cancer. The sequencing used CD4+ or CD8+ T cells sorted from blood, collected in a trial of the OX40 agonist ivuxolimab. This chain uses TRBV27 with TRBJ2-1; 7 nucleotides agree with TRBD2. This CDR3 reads CASSLFPSGDNEQFF. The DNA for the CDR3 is TGTGCCAGCAGTTTATTTCCTAGCGGAGACAATGAGCAGTTCTTC.